This T cell receptor beta chain was profiled in a study of graft-versus-host responses after intestinal transplantation. At the level of the study: Multivisceral, liver-intestinal, or isolated intestinal grafts went to recipients. Anti-thymocyte globulin was used for induction in all recipients, who then took tacrolimus and steroids for approximately 3 years.

Overall study results and limits: GvH clones surfaced in recipient marrow, some emerging earlier in ileum or blood. Within the allografts of patients who had graft-donor T cell macrochimerism, graft-versus-host to host-versus-graft clonal ratios were high.

In regard to this clone: Its antigen is undetermined.

V dropped 0 bases and J dropped 0; count of bases not matched to a gene: 4. The CDR3 contains 17 residues. Only in-frame clones appear in the TCRdb table, and some are missing; sequencing was by immunoSEQ multiplex PCR. The table records about 50,000 clones, 85% to 95% of them present only once. This clonotype was obtained from a human donor who was the organ donor for an intestinal transplant. Material: unstimulated CD4+ T cells sorted from spleen or lymph node cells, obtained before transplant. This sequence joins TRBV5-3 and TRBJ2-7, with TRBD2 identical over 12 bases. TRBV5-3 is classed as an ORF, of uncertain function. CDR3 protein: CARSLALLAGGSYEQYF. The DNA of the CDR3 is TGTGCCAGAAGCTTGGCCTTACTAGCGGGAGGCTCCTACGAGCAGTACTTC.